This TCR beta chain was retrieved from a study of vaccination effects on CD4 cells after COVID-19. Broader study findings: Common cold coronaviruses were cross-recognized by only 1 of 255 vaccine-induced clones in healthy vaccinees.

Following culture for ten to eleven days, CD4+ T cells were isolated. TCRdb's copy holds only in-frame clones and misses some; the assay was immunoSEQ multiplex PCR. This table has about 38,000 clones, around 80% appearing once. To note about this clone: Its target is not known.

This CDR3 has 15 residues. V dropped 3 bases and J dropped 2 bases, with 12 bases sitting between them. CDR1 and CDR2 (germline): KGHSH, LQKENI. Sequencing used CD4+ T cells from PBMCs cultured without peptide, obtained before COVID-19 vaccination. The TCR comes from a human donor who received a COVID-19 vaccine. The V and J genes are TRBV18 and TRBJ2-3; perhaps TRBD2 as D (6 bases). Here the CDR3 DNA reads TGTGCCAGCTCACCTGAGCGGGCGGACACAGATACGCAGTATTTT. Its translation is CASSPERADTDTQYF.